Below are 26 T cell receptor beta chains sequenced from a single sample in a study of Tregs in tolerant kidney transplant recipients. The data were produced by immunoSEQ multiplex PCR, yet TCRdb's version contains in-frame clones alone and is incomplete. The sample includes approximately 260,000 clones, around 81% of them seen just once. Sequencing was performed on CD4+ T cells from blood. Every receptor here comes from a human donor in good health.

Notes on this clone: This sample also contains other DNA sequences that code for the same CDR3. V and J are TRBV5-1 and TRBJ1-5; 8 bases align to TRBD1. Trimming at V came to 0 bases and at J to 6 bases, leaving 5 bases not matched to a gene. CDR3 length: 15 residues. Germline loops: CDR1 SGHRS, CDR2 YFSETQ. For the CDR3, the DNA is TGCGCCAGCAGCTTGGGGACAGGGTTAGGTCAGCCCCAGCATTTT. Its translation: CASSLGTGLGQPQHF.

This chain links TRBV2 with TRBJ1-5; weak D call: TRBD1 (5 bases). Germline assignment: CDR1 SNHLY and CDR2 FYNNEI. The CDR3 has 14 residues. V gave up 5 bases and J gave up 4 bases, with 12 bases separating them. As DNA, the CDR3 is TGTGCCAGCAGTAACCGGGACCTTAATCAGCCCCAGCATTTT. It is translated as CASSNRDLNQPQHF. The variable domain in full, with the rest retrieved from reference TRBV2 and TRBJ1-5, is EPEVTQTPSHQVTQMGQEVILRCVPISNHLYFYWYRQILGQKVEFLVSFYNNEISEKSEIFDDQFSVERPDGSNFTLKIRSTKLEDSAMYFCASSNRDLNQPQHFGDGTRLSIL.

J is TRBJ1-6 and V is TRBV6-6; D is perhaps TRBD1 (5 bases). Germline V gene lookup returns CDR1 MNHNY and CDR2 SVGAGI (reference sequence). Trimming stripped 4 bases from V and 9 bases from J, with 13 bases between. The length of the CDR3 is 14 residues. CDR3 in DNA: TGTGCCAGCAGTTCCCCGACAGTCTCTTCACCCCTCCACTTT. Translated, it gives CASSSPTVSSPLHF.

The V and J genes are TRBV18 and TRBJ1-5; TRBD1 agrees at 12 bases. With 3 bases clipped from V and 7 bases from J, the junction kept 7 bases outside the gene matches. This CDR3 is built from 16 residues. Germline V gene data show CDR1 as KGHSH and CDR2 as LQKENI. The CDR3 loop reads CASSPSGTGGGQPQHF. The DNA of the CDR3 is TGTGCCAGCTCACCCTCCGGGACAGGGGGCGGGCAGCCCCAGCATTTT.

V is TRBV21-1 and J is TRBJ2-5; TRBD1 was called by the table and not checked on the DNA. TRBV21-1 has pseudogene status. This CDR3 is built from 17 residues. The CDR3 reads CASSALGGDRGPETQYF. CDR3 sequence (DNA): TGTGCCAGCAGCGCCCTGGGCGGGGACAGGGGGCCTGAGACCCAGTACTTC.

This clone was counted a few times. The chain has TRBV5-1 and TRBJ2-7; the match to TRBD1 covers 7 bases. Germline V gene data show CDR1 as SGHRS and CDR2 as YFSETQ. CDR3 length: 13 amino acids. V gave up 3 bases and J gave up 2 bases; unmatched junction bases: 2. The CDR3 coding sequence is TGCGCCAGCAGCTCGACAGGGCCCTACGAGCAGTACTTC. Its protein product is CASSSTGPYEQYF.

This chain uses TRBV7-8 with TRBJ1-2, with D perhaps TRBD1 (5 bases). With 5 bases removed from V and 8 bases from J, the gap between germline ends came to 18 bases. Germline V gene sequence: CDR1 SGHVS, CDR2 FQNEAQ. The CDR3 runs to 14 residues. The CDR3 nucleotides read TGTGCCAGCAGCCTAGGGCAGGGAAGAGTCGGCTACACCTTC. This encodes CASSLGQGRVGYTF.

The CDR3 DNA is TGTGCCAGCTCACCCCGGGTGGATCTTTCAGATACGCAGTATTTT. As protein: CASSPRVDLSDTQYF. The chain carries TRBV18 and TRBJ2-3; D is undetermined. The CDR3 runs 15 residues. With 3 bases removed from V and 4 bases from J, the gap between germline ends came to 14 bases. The germline V gene has CDR1 KGHSH and CDR2 LQKENI.

This chain links TRBV2 with TRBJ1-5; no clear D. The V gene lost 6 bases and the J gene lost 11 bases, with 11 bases spanning the gap. Germline-derived CDR1 and CDR2 are SNHLY and FYNNEI. This CDR3 region has 11 residues. Here the CDR3 reads CASSAGGAQHF. DNA of the CDR3: TGTGCCAGCAGCGCTGGTGGGGCCCAGCATTTT.

The rearrangement links TRBV6-5 to TRBJ1-1; 10 nucleotides align to TRBD1. The V gene end was trimmed by 2 bases and the J gene end by 1 base; junction bases not matched to a gene: 1. Per germline, CDR1 MNHEY and CDR2 SVGAGI. CDR3 length: 15 amino acids. This CDR3 is CASSYRDRGNTEAFF. Here the CDR3 DNA reads TGTGCCAGCAGTTACAGGGACAGGGGGAACACTGAAGCTTTCTTT.

The chain couples TRBV21-1 to TRBJ2-1. TRBV21-1 is annotated as a pseudogene. The CDR3 spans 16 residues. The chain's CDR3 is CASSPRDGEAYNEQFF. The CDR3 nucleotides are TGTGCCAGCAGCCCCCGTGATGGGGAAGCCTACAATGAGCAGTTCTTC.

This clone was counted between two and nine times. The J gene is TRBJ2-5, the V gene TRBV6-1; 9 bases are a match to TRBD1. Germline CDR1 and CDR2: MNHNS and SASEGT. The V segment lost 9 bases and the J segment 5 bases; nucleotides outside the gene matches: 4. The CDR3 loop spans 12 amino acids. CDR3 protein: CASTGGWETQYF. In DNA form, the CDR3 reads TGTGCCAGTACAGGGGGCTGGGAGACCCAGTACTTC.

The rearrangement joins TRBV5-1 to TRBJ2-3; 10 bases are shared with TRBD2. Germline V lookup: CDR1 SGHRS, CDR2 YFSETQ. Germline trimming cut 7 bases from V and 3 bases from J; bases unmatched to any gene: 8. The CDR3 extends over 15 amino acids. Here the CDR3 DNA reads TGCGCCAGCGGATCGGCTAGCGGGAGTACAGATACGCAGTATTTT. It is translated as CASGSASGSTDTQYF.

The V call is TRBV27, the J call TRBJ2-3; 7 nucleotides align to TRBD1. V was clipped by 8 bases and J by 6 bases; unmatched bases: 20. Per germline, CDR1 MNHEY and CDR2 SMNVEV (reference sequence). This CDR3 is built from 17 residues. The DNA for the CDR3 is TGTGCCAGCTCGGGCAGGGGGTTCTTAAGTATTGCGGATACGCAGTATTTT. This codes for CASSGRGFLSIADTQYF.

This clone was seen a handful of times. The rearrangement links TRBV9 to TRBJ1-2; no clear D. Looked up from germline, CDR1 is SGDLS and CDR2 is YYNGEE. Trimming took 3 bases from V and 8 from J, leaving 8 bases between them. CDR3 size: 11 residues. CDR3 amino acids: CASSATRGYTF. CDR3 in DNA: TGTGCCAGCAGCGCAACGCGCGGCTACACCTTC.

As DNA, the CDR3 is TGTGCCAGCAGCTTAGGTGTTATTGCAACTAATGAAAAACTGTTTTTT. This translates into CASSLGVIATNEKLFF. J is TRBJ1-4 and V is TRBV11-2, with D uncertain. The germline gives CDR1 SGHAT, CDR2 FQNNGV. V shed 1 base and J shed 0 bases, with 9 bases lying between them. The CDR3 length is 16 residues.

The V and J genes are TRBV27 and TRBJ2-4, with TRBD1 as a possible D gene (5 bases). V was trimmed by 0 bases and J by 9 bases, leaving 15 bases between them. The germline gives CDR1 MNHEY, CDR2 SMNVEV (reference sequence). The CDR3 has 15 residues. In DNA, the CDR3 is TGTGCCAGCAGTTTATCCAGGGCCTACCTTGGCATTCAGTACTTC. Amino acid sequence: CASSLSRAYLGIQYF.

The J gene is TRBJ1-1, the V gene TRBV18, with a possible D match to TRBD1 (5 bases). This CDR3 region has 16 residues. Trimming pared 9 bases from V and 0 bases from J, leaving 20 bases between. Germline values: CDR1 KGHSH, CDR2 LQKENI. The CDR3 is CASFTSGRGVNTEAFF. The CDR3 DNA sequence: TGTGCCAGTTTCACGTCCGGACGGGGCGTGAACACTGAAGCTTTCTTT.

The V gene is TRBV27, the J gene TRBJ1-5; D uncertain. Germline lookup yields CDR1 MNHEY and CDR2 SMNVEV (reference sequence). Trimming left V 3 bases short and J 1 base short, with 19 bases between. CDR3 size: 18 residues. The CDR3 sequence is CASSLRHPRARSNQPQHF. The CDR3 DNA reads TGTGCCAGCAGTTTGCGACACCCAAGGGCTCGGAGCAATCAGCCCCAGCATTTT.

The chain carries TRBV6-5 and TRBJ1-2; possibly TRBD1 for D (6 bases). Trimming took off 0 bases at V and 8 bases at J, with 10 bases between the two ends. CDR1 MNHEY and CDR2 SVGAGI come from the germline V gene. The CDR3 covers 13 residues. The CDR3 here is CASSYSPQGGYTF. CDR3 in DNA: TGTGCCAGCAGTTACTCGCCTCAGGGGGGCTACACCTTC.

This clone was seen once. The sample holds other DNA sequences that translate to the same CDR3. The V gene is TRBV10-2, the J gene TRBJ2-7, with D possibly TRBD2 on 5 matching bases. CDR1 is WSHSY and CDR2 is SAAADI in the germline V gene. V lost 0 bases to trimming and J lost 3 bases, with 9 bases between them. CDR3 length equals 14 residues. CDR3 sequence (DNA): TGCGCCAGCAGTGAGTCGAGGGTCAGCTACGAGCAGTACTTC. Its translation is CASSESRVSYEQYF.

The chain uses TRBV30 and TRBJ1-1; 10 bases are shared with TRBD1. V dropped 2 bases and J dropped 3; count of bases not matched to a gene: 6. Germline-derived CDR1 and CDR2 are GTSNPN and SVGIG (reference sequence). The CDR3 is 15 amino acids. CDR3 protein: CAWSPGTGVDTEAFF. CDR3 bases: TGTGCCTGGAGTCCCGGGACAGGGGTCGACACTGAAGCTTTCTTT.

The genes are TRBV5-4 and TRBJ1-6, with 7 positions matching TRBD1. The length of the CDR3 is 15 residues. Losses at the gene ends were 2 bases for V and 10 bases for J; bases not matched to a gene: 9. In germline, CDR1 is SGHNT, CDR2 YYREEE (reference sequence). CDR3 protein: CASSFKDRVNSPLHF. The CDR3 DNA follows: TGTGCCAGCAGCTTTAAAGACAGGGTAAACTCACCCCTCCACTTT.

This clone came up once. This rearrangement joins TRBV19 to TRBJ1-4; no reliable D call. The germline V and J ends were trimmed by 5 bases and 6 bases, with 13 bases remaining between them. Germline V lookup: CDR1 LNHDA, CDR2 SQIVND (reference sequence). The CDR3 contains 14 residues. The CDR3 is CASSPGRADEKLFF. The DNA of the CDR3 is TGTGCCAGTAGTCCCGGGAGGGCGGATGAAAAACTGTTTTTT.

V gene TRBV7-2 combines with J gene TRBJ1-5; no reliable D call. V shed 1 base and J shed 7 bases, with 8 bases lying between them. This CDR3 comprises 13 residues. Germline CDR1 SGHTA, CDR2 FQGNSA. CDR3 nucleotides: TGTGCCAGCAGCTTAGACCCCCGACAGCCCCAGCATTTT. Protein sequence: CASSLDPRQPQHF. The full variable domain, completed using reference TRBV7-2 and TRBJ1-5, is GAGVSQSPSNKVTEKGKDVELRCDPISGHTALYWYRQSLGQGLEFLIYFQGNSAPDKSGLPSDRFSAERTGGSVSTLTIQRTQQEDSAVYLCASSLDPRQPQHFGDGTRLSIL.

A single count supports this clone. This chain links TRBV18 with TRBJ2-3, with TRBD2 identical over 9 bases. Unmatched junction bases numbered 9, after V lost 3 bases and J lost 5 bases. The CDR3 contains 16 residues. Germline V gene sequence: CDR1 KGHSH, CDR2 LQKENI. CDR3 DNA: TGTGCCAGCTCACCTCTCTCTAGCGGGGACGGAGATACGCAGTATTTT. This gives the protein CASSPLSSGDGDTQYF.